Below, 4 T cell receptor beta chains from the same sample are listed, as sequenced in a study of blood T cells in healthy people across ages. Through a sample-barcoded 5' primer and a J-beta primer mix, a second PCR was run for 7 to 11 cycles. One entry per CDR3 protein, called by TCRdb with MiXCR from the 5' RACE reads. Among 700,000 or so distinct CDR3 sequences listed, about a fifth were seen once. The sequenced sample was blood. These receptors were taken from a man aged 70 or older in good health.

This clonotype showed up just a few times. The chain joins TRBV27 to TRBJ1-2; possibly TRBD1 for D (5 bases). CDR1 is MNHEY and CDR2 is SMNVEV in the germline V gene (reference sequence). The CDR3 extends over 14 amino acids. V was cut by 3 bases and J by 5 bases, with 13 bases left in between. CDR3 region: CASSFLDSRYGYTF. Here the CDR3 DNA reads TGTGCCAGCAGTTTTCTTGACAGCAGATATGGCTACACCTTC.

The rearrangement uses TRBV5-8 and TRBJ2-1; 7 positions match TRBD2. Germline-derived CDR1 and CDR2 are SGHTS and YDEGEE. The V gene end was trimmed by 4 bases and the J gene end by 5 bases; junction bases not matched to a gene: 9. CDR3 length: 15 residues. CDR3 residues: CASSVSSGLNNEQFF. The DNA for the CDR3 is TGTGCCAGCAGCGTATCTAGCGGACTCAACAATGAGCAGTTCTTC.

The J gene is TRBJ2-1, the V gene TRBV11-2; no reliable D call. Germline CDR1 is SGHAT and CDR2 is FQNNGV. The CDR3 length is 14 residues. V was cut by 4 bases and J by 5 bases, with 12 bases left in between. The CDR3 loop reads CASSSELGHNEQFF. The CDR3 bases are TGTGCCAGCAGCTCTGAATTGGGCCACAATGAGCAGTTCTTC.

This clonotype showed up just a few times. The chain links TRBV20-1 to TRBJ1-5; D is ambiguous. This CDR3 is built from 15 residues. Trimming took 1 base from V and 0 from J, leaving 10 bases between them. Germline CDR1 and CDR2: DFQATT and SNEGSKA (reference sequence). For the CDR3, the DNA is TGCAGTGCTAGAGTCCCCGGGCATAGCAATCAGCCCCAGCATTTT. This sequence encodes CSARVPGHSNQPQHF.